Listed here are 10 T cell receptor beta chains from one sample, sequenced in a study of CD8 T cells in cerebrospinal fluid in Alzheimer's disease. TCRdb re-called the 10x single-cell sequencing reads and gives one entry per CDR3 protein, without DNA. Recorded for this sample: over a thousand distinct CDR3 sequences. Sequencing was performed on cerebrospinal fluid. Source of these receptors: a human donor with mild cognitive impairment.

This clonotype is identified as medium-sized (0.01 to 0.1%) from frequency. This chain links TRBV4-2 with TRBJ1-4. CDR3 length: 15 amino acids. Germline lookup yields CDR1 LGHNA and CDR2 YNFKEQ. The CDR3: CASSQDSRLNEKLFF.

Measured by frequency, this clonotype is medium-sized. This sequence joins TRBV28 and TRBJ1-2; TCRdb's D call, TRBD1, is unchecked because there is no DNA. Germline V gene sequence: CDR1 MDHEN, CDR2 SYDVKM. The length of the CDR3 is 18 residues. CDR3 loop: CASSPSGPGTGGGYGYTF.

According to its frequency, this clonotype is medium-sized (0.01 to 0.1%). The CDR3 spells CATNTAWDNPNYGYTF. The chain uses TRBV15 and TRBJ1-2; TCRdb's assignment of TRBD1 cannot be checked, as there is no DNA. This CDR3 has 16 amino acids. Germline V lookup: CDR1 LNHNV, CDR2 YYDKDF (reference sequence). Based on the CDR3 plus reference TRBV15 and TRBJ1-2, the full variable domain is DAMVIQNPRYQVTQFGKPVTLSCSQTLNHNVMYWYQQKSSQAPKLLFHYYDKDFNNEADTPDNFQSRRPNTSFCFLDIRSPGLGDTAMYLCATNTAWDNPNYGYTFGSGTRLTVV.

This clonotype shows up as large by frequency. This sequence joins TRBV7-6 and TRBJ2-2; lacking DNA, the TRBD2 call made by TCRdb goes unchecked. Germline loops: CDR1 SGHVS, CDR2 FNYEAQ. This CDR3 comprises 15 residues. The CDR3: CASSLGGINTGELFF.

This clonotype registers medium-sized by frequency. The chain is built from TRBV21-1 and TRBJ1-5; TCRdb gives TRBD1 as the D gene, but with no DNA this cannot be confirmed. TRBV21-1 is a listed pseudogene. The CDR3 spans 19 residues. Here the CDR3 reads CASSATGTELREGGQPQHF.

Judged by frequency, this clonotype is medium-sized. Here the CDR3 reads CASSLGQGYNSPLHF. J is TRBJ1-6 and V is TRBV27; TCRdb's D gene call, TRBD1, goes unchecked for lack of DNA. Germline V lookup: CDR1 MNHEY, CDR2 SMNVEV (reference sequence). The CDR3 covers 15 residues.

The rearrangement links TRBV2 to TRBJ1-1; TCRdb designates TRBD1, a call that cannot be tested without DNA. The CDR3 is made up of 14 amino acids. The germline V gene has CDR1 SNHLY and CDR2 FYNNEI. The CDR3 loop is CASSQQGGVTEAFF.

This clonotype is identified as medium-sized (0.01 to 0.1%) from frequency. V gene TRBV24-1 combines with J gene TRBJ2-2; the TCRdb D gene call, TRBD1, has no DNA to confirm it. In germline, CDR1 is KGHDR, CDR2 SFDVKD. The CDR3 loop spans 16 amino acids. The CDR3 loop is CATSLGGGAATGELFF.

Judged by frequency, this clonotype is large. CDR3 in amino acids: CASSQGGKGETEAFF. The chain combines TRBV12-3 or TRBV12-4 with TRBJ1-1; TCRdb outputs TRBD1, but without DNA this stays unchecked. The CDR3 sequence is 15 residues long.

In terms of frequency, this clonotype is medium-sized. The rearrangement joins TRBV11-1 to TRBJ2-5; as DNA is missing, the TRBD1 call by TCRdb cannot be tested. This CDR3 is 13 amino acids long. CDR1 is SGHAT and CDR2 is FQDESV in the germline V gene (reference sequence). CDR3 loop: CASSHPGGETQYF.